Below, 16 T cell receptor beta chains from the same sample are listed, as sequenced in a study of blood T cells in healthy people across ages. For the second PCR, which ran for about 6 to 11 cycles, a sample-barcoded 5' primer and a J-beta primer mix were used. Via MiXCR, TCRdb re-called the 5' RACE reads, giving one row per CDR3 protein. In the table there are hundreds of thousands of distinct CDR3 sequences, more than 45% of which are singletons. The sequencing input was blood. The source is a man aged 25-45 years in good health.

This chain connects TRBV7-9 to TRBJ2-5, with 8 bases lining up with TRBD2. The germline V gene encodes CDR1 SEHNR and CDR2 FQNEAQ (reference sequence). V was pared by 1 base and J by 5 bases, with 6 bases of the junction left unmatched. The CDR3 length is 15 residues. In DNA form, the CDR3 reads TGTGCCAGCAGCTTAGTAGGGACTAGGATCGAGACCCAGTACTTC. This translates into CASSLVGTRIETQYF.

This chain connects TRBV9 to TRBJ2-4, with D hard to call. With the DNA end fitting TRBJ2-7 better, the J assignment may be wrong. The CDR3 consists of 15 residues. The V gene's germline CDR1 is SGDLS and CDR2 YYNGEE. The CDR3 coding sequence is TGTGCCAGCAGCGTAGCGGCGGAGACGTCCTACGAGCAGTACTTC. The encoded protein is CASSVAAETSYEQYF.

V usage is TRBV4-3 and J usage is TRBJ2-7; 7 bases match TRBD2. The CDR3 runs 17 residues. Losses at the gene ends were 0 bases for V and 0 bases for J; bases not matched to a gene: 8. In germline, CDR1 is LGHNA, CDR2 YSLEER. CDR3 loop: CASSQEPPGGSSYEQYF. CDR3 nucleotides: TGCGCCAGCAGCCAAGAGCCCCCAGGCGGGAGCTCCTACGAGCAGTACTTC.

The gene calls are TRBV2 and TRBJ2-1, with 9 bases that match TRBD1. This CDR3 contains 12 residues. J gave up 8 bases and V 6 bases, and 2 bases lay outside the gene matches. Germline V gene lookup returns CDR1 SNHLY and CDR2 FYNNEI. Written as DNA, the CDR3 is TGTGCCAGCAGCCGGGACAGGGATGAGCAGTTCTTC. Translating it yields CASSRDRDEQFF.

The CDR3 sequence: CASSAGRGSYEQYF. The CDR3, as DNA: TGTGCCAGCAGTGCGGGACGGGGCTCCTACGAGCAGTACTTC. The chain combines TRBV25-1 with TRBJ2-7; tentatively, D is TRBD1 or TRBD2 (5 bases each). The CDR3 spans 14 residues. Per the germline V gene, CDR1 is MGHDK and CDR2 is SYGVNS. V lost 4 bases and J 0 bases, leaving 10 bases between the germline ends.

This sequence joins TRBV29-1 and TRBJ1-2, with D perhaps matching TRBD1 (5 bases). V was trimmed by 3 bases and J by 1 base, leaving 15 bases between them. The CDR3 consists of 15 residues. Germline CDR1 is SQVTM and CDR2 is ANQGSEA. CDR3 loop: CSVETGTVDNYGYTF. For the CDR3, the DNA is TGCAGCGTTGAGACCGGGACGGTTGATAACTATGGCTACACCTTC.

The chain links TRBV20-1 to TRBJ2-1; 9 positions agree with TRBD2. V was clipped by 5 bases and J by 3 bases; unmatched bases: 5. Germline-derived CDR1 and CDR2 are DFQATT and SNEGSKA (reference sequence). The CDR3 is 14 residues long. The CDR3 sequence is CSAYSGSFYNEQFF. DNA of the CDR3: TGCAGTGCTTATAGCGGGAGTTTCTACAATGAGCAGTTCTTC.

This clonotype came up many times. The junction departs from the called germline gene at one end, perhaps through a read error. The chain links TRBV12-3 or TRBV12-4 to TRBJ2-3; 8 nucleotides align to TRBD2. This CDR3 contains 14 residues. The CDR3 sequence is CASSFGGAADMQYF. The CDR3 region has the DNA TGTGCCAGCAGTTTCGGGGGGGCAGCAGATATGCAGTATTTT.

The chain is built from TRBV6-5 and TRBJ1-2; a weak D match, TRBD1 (5 bases). From germline, CDR1 is MNHEY and CDR2 SVGAGI. Trimming left V 2 bases short and J 8 bases short, with 12 bases between. The CDR3 covers 13 residues. The DNA of the CDR3 is TGTGCCAGCAGTTACAAAGGGGCGCGCGGCTACACCTTC. It is translated as CASSYKGARGYTF.

This chain uses TRBV20-1 with TRBJ1-5, with TRBD1 matching over 9 bases. The germline V gene has CDR1 DFQATT and CDR2 SNEGSKA (reference sequence). The CDR3 totals 12 residues. V was clipped by 6 bases and J by 5 bases; unmatched bases: 2. The CDR3 DNA sequence: TGCAGTGCATGGGACAGGGATCAGCCCCAGCATTTT. It encodes CSAWDRDQPQHF.

The sample holds one count of this clonotype. CDR3 DNA sequence: TGTGCCAGCAGCTTAGCTCAGGGTCTCCGTGGCTACACCTTC. Translated: CASSLAQGLRGYTF. The genes are TRBV7-9 and TRBJ1-2; D is perhaps TRBD1 (5 bases). The length of the CDR3 is 14 residues. V lost 0 bases and J 7 bases, leaving 12 bases between the germline ends. Germline CDR1 and CDR2: SEHNR and FQNEAQ (reference sequence).

The chain carries TRBV9 and TRBJ1-4; D is perhaps TRBD1 (6 bases). CDR1 and CDR2 (germline): SGDLS, YYNGEE. V was cut by 0 bases and J by 7 bases, with 16 bases left in between. This CDR3 contains 16 residues. CDR3 sequence (DNA): TGTGCCAGCAGCGTAGCTGAGGGGGGGTATGGTGAAAAACTGTTTTTT. Translated: CASSVAEGGYGEKLFF.

This chain links TRBV21-1 with TRBJ2-7. TRBV21-1 is a pseudogene. The CDR3 spans 17 residues. In DNA, the CDR3 is TGTGCCAGCAGCAAAGAAGCACAGTTTAATACACCCTACGAGCAGTACTTC. This translates into CASSKEAQFNTPYEQYF.

The V gene is TRBV6-7, the J gene TRBJ2-6; D perhaps matches TRBD1 (5 bases). TRBV6-7 is an open reading frame whose function is uncertain. This CDR3 is 16 amino acids long. The V and J ends lost 6 bases and 0 bases respectively, with 12 bases between them. The DNA for the CDR3 is TGTGCCAGCAGGACAGACGCCCACTCTGGGGCCAACGTCCTGACTTTC. Translated: CASRTDAHSGANVLTF.

V usage is TRBV25-1 and J usage is TRBJ1-4, with 9 bases lining up with TRBD1. This CDR3 is built from 16 residues. Germline CDR1 MGHDK, CDR2 SYGVNS. J was trimmed by 7 bases and V by 6 bases; bases with no gene match: 12. The CDR3 DNA follows: TGTGCCAGCAGCCGTCCTGGGACAGGGATCGGTGAAAAACTGTTTTTT. Translation gives CASSRPGTGIGEKLFF.

V is TRBV27 and J is TRBJ2-5, with D possibly TRBD1 on 6 matching bases. The CDR3 totals 15 residues. In germline, CDR1 is MNHEY, CDR2 SMNVEV (reference sequence). V gave up 0 bases and J gave up 5 bases, with 13 bases separating them. The CDR3 DNA reads TGTGCCAGCAGTTTATCCCGGACAGCTGTGGAGACCCAGTACTTC. This encodes CASSLSRTAVETQYF.